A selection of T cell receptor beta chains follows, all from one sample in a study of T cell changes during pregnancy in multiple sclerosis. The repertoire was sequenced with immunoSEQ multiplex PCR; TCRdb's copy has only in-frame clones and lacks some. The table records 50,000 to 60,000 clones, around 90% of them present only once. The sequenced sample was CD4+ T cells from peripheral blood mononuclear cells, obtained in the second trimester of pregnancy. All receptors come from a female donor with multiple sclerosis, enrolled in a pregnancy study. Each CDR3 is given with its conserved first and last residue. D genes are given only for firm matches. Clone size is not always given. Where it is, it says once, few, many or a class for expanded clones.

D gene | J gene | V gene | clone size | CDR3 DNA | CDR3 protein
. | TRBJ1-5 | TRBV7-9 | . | TGTGCCAGCAGCTTAGGGCAGGGAAGGATGCAGCCCCAGCATTTT | CASSLGQGRMQPQHF
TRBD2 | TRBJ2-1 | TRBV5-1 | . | TGCGCCAGCAGCTTTGCGGGAGGAACCTACAATGAGCAGTTCTTC | CASSFAGGTYNEQFF
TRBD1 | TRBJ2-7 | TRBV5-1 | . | TGCGCCAGCAGTGACACAGGGGGCGGAGACGAGCAGTACTTC | CASSDTGGGDEQYF
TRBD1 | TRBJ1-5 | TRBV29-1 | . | TGCAGCGTACTGACAGGGAATAGCAATCAGCCCCAGCATTTT | CSVLTGNSNQPQHF
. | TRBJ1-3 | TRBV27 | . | TGTGCCAGCAGCCCAGCAGGGGCTGGAAACACCATATATTTT | CASSPAGAGNTIYF
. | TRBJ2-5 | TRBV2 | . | TGTGCCAGCAGTCAAGACAATTACCAAGAGACCCAGTACTTC | CASSQDNYQETQYF
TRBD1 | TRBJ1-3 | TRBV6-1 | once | TGTGCCAGCAGCCACTTGACAGGGTCTGGAAACACCATATATTTT | CASSHLTGSGNTIYF
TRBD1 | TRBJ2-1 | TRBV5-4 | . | TGTGCCAGCAGCAAGGACAGGAATGAGCAGTTCTTC | CASSKDRNEQFF
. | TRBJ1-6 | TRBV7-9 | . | TGTGCCAGCAGCAGGGACATCCAAGCCCTCCACTTT | CASSRDIQALHF
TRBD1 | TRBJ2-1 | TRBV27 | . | TGTGCCAGCAAATGGGACAGGGGAACCAATGAGCAGTTCTTC | CASKWDRGTNEQFF
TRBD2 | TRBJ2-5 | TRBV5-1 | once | TGCGCCAGCAGCGCCGGGCGGGGGTGGGAAGAGACCCAGTACTTC | CASSAGRGWEETQYF
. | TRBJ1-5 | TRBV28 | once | TGTGCCAGCAGTTCGTATTTAAATCAGCCCCAGCATTTT | CASSSYLNQPQHF
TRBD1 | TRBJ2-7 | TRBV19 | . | TGTGCCAGTAGTCTCTGGGACAGCCCCTACGAGCAGTACTTC | CASSLWDSPYEQYF
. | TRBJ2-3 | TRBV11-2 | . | TGTGCCAGCAGCTCCGCGGCGTTGCCTACGGATACGCAGTATTTT | CASSSAALPTDTQYF
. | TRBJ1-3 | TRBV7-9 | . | TGTGCCAGCAGCTTATCCTCCGGGTTGGCGGGAAACACCATATATTTT | CASSLSSGLAGNTIYF
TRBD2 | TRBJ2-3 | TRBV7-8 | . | TGTGCCAGCAGTAACGGGGAAACAGCGGGGACCACAGATACGCAGTATTTT | CASSNGETAGTTDTQYF
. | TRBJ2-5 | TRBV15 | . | TGTGCCACCAGCAGAGTGGACAGCCAAGAGACCCAGTACTTC | CATSRVDSQETQYF
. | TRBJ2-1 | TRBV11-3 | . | TGTGCCAGCAGCCAAGGAGGGGCGGTATACAATGAGCAGTTCTTC | CASSQGGAVYNEQFF
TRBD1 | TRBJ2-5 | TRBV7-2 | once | TGTGCCAGCAGCTCGAACAGGGGGCAAGAGACCCAGTACTTC | CASSSNRGQETQYF
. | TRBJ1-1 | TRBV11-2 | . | TGTGCCAGCAGCTTAGGCCAGGGGAACACTGAAGCTTTCTTT | CASSLGQGNTEAFF
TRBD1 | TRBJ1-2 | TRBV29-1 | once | TGCAGCGTTGAAAAGGGGGACAGGGGGGGATTTGGCTACACCTTC | CSVEKGDRGGFGYTF
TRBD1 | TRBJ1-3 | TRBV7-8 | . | TGTGCCAGCAGCTTAGATCAGGGGGCGCGAGGAAACACCATATATTTT | CASSLDQGARGNTIYF
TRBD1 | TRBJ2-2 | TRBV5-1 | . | TGCGCCAGCAGCCCACACCGGGACAGCTCTACCGGGGAGCTGTTTTTT | CASSPHRDSSTGELFF
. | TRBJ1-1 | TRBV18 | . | TGTGCCAGCTCACTCCTCGGGGAGGGGTGGACTGAAGCTTTCTTT | CASSLLGEGWTEAFF
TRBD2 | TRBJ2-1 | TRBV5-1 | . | TGCGCCAGCAGCTTGGCCTATATCGGGGGAGGGTTGGATGAGCAGTTCTTC | CASSLAYIGGGLDEQFF
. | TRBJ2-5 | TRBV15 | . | TGTGCCACCAGCTTAGTAGCGGAGACCCAGTACTTC | CATSLVAETQYF
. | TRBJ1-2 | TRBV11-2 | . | TGTGCCAGCAGCTTAGGGCAGCTGGGCGCCTCTAACTATGGCTACACCTTC | CASSLGQLGASNYGYTF
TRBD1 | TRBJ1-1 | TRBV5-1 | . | TGCGCCAGCAGCCTGGGACAGGGGGCCCTGAACACTGAAGCTTTCTTT | CASSLGQGALNTEAFF
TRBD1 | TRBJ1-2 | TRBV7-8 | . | TGTGCCAGCAGCTTACCCCGGACAGAAGGGGGCTCTGGCTACACCTTC | CASSLPRTEGGSGYTF
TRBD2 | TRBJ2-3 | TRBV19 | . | TGTGCCAGTAGTCTTGAGCGGGGGGGCGGTTCACATACGCAGTATTTT | CASSLERGGGSHTQYF
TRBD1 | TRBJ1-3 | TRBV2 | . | TGTGCCAGCAGATTGGACAGGGCTGGAAACACCATATATTTT | CASRLDRAGNTIYF
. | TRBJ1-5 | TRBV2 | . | TGTGCCAGCAGTTTACTTGGAGAGCCCCAGCATTTT | CASSLLGEPQHF
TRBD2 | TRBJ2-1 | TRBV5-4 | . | TGTGCCAGCAGCTTGGAGCTAGCGGGGGCTGGCGAGCAGTTCTTC | CASSLELAGAGEQFF